Shown below are 22 T cell receptor beta chains from a single sample sequenced in a study of blood T cell repertoires in COVID-19. Some clones are missing from TCRdb's copy, which holds only in-frame ones; the method was immunoSEQ multiplex PCR. Here the sample spans over 300,000 clones, around 90% being singletons. Sequencing was performed on peripheral blood. Receptors originate from a man in his late teens or twenties with active or convalescent COVID-19.

The V gene is TRBV9, the J gene TRBJ2-7; TRBD2 agrees at 7 bases. The CDR3 runs to 17 residues. Trimming removed 4 bases from V and 3 bases from J; junction bases left unmatched: 16. Germline CDR1 SGDLS, CDR2 YYNGEE. CDR3 region: CASSRGLPTDWDYEQYF. CDR3 nucleotides: TGTGCCAGCAGCAGGGGACTACCAACGGATTGGGACTACGAGCAGTACTTC.

The chain joins TRBV6-2 or TRBV6-3 to TRBJ1-5, with 7 bases matching TRBD1. Trimming removed 4 bases from V and 3 bases from J; junction bases left unmatched: 15. The V gene's germline CDR1 is MNHEY and CDR2 SVGEGT. The CDR3 is 18 residues long. CDR3 sequence: CASSLGVTGLGNNQPQHF. The CDR3 coding sequence is TGTGCCAGCAGTTTAGGGGTGACAGGGCTCGGGAACAATCAGCCCCAGCATTTT.

Note on this clone: An end of the junction differs from the germline gene, which may be a read error. The chain combines TRBV15 with TRBJ2-6, with 9 positions matching TRBD1. There are 19 residues in the CDR3. Germline-derived CDR1 and CDR2 are LNHNV and YYDKDF (reference sequence). The DNA of the CDR3 is TGTGCCACCAGCAGGAAGCCGGGACAGGGCCCGGCTGGGGCCAACGTGCTGACTTTC. Its protein is CATSRKPGQGPAGANVLTF.

The V and J genes are TRBV7-8 and TRBJ1-6, with D possibly matching TRBD1 (6 bases). The germline CDR1 and CDR2 sequences are SGHVS and FQNEAQ. V was pared by 5 bases and J by 11 bases, with 16 bases between. CDR3 length: 14 residues. CDR3 region: CASSPTAGVAPLHF. In nucleotides, the CDR3 is TGTGCCAGCAGCCCCACGGCAGGGGTGGCACCCCTCCACTTT.

This chain links TRBV4-3 with TRBJ1-2, with 9 nucleotides matching TRBD1. This CDR3 contains 15 residues. Germline lookup yields CDR1 LGHNA and CDR2 YSLEER. V lost 0 bases, J lost 8 bases, and 7 bases stayed unmatched. CDR3: CASSQDYRGQGGYTF. CDR3 nucleotides: TGCGCCAGCAGCCAAGACTACAGGGGGCAGGGGGGCTACACCTTC.

This chain joins TRBV28 and TRBJ1-2; D is possibly TRBD1 (6 bases). The CDR3 runs 15 residues. The V gene lost 6 bases and the J gene lost 4 bases, with 18 bases spanning the gap. Per germline, CDR1 MDHEN and CDR2 SYDVKM. CDR3 residues: CASRTTGAQGYGYTF. The CDR3 DNA reads TGTGCCAGCAGGACGACAGGAGCCCAGGGCTATGGCTACACCTTC.

This rearrangement joins TRBV4-3 to TRBJ2-2; D possibly corresponds to TRBD2 (5 bases). V gave up 0 bases and J gave up 5 bases, with 13 bases separating them. Per germline, CDR1 LGHNA and CDR2 YSLEER. This CDR3 has 16 residues. CDR3 sequence: CASSQEGVLGTGELFF. The CDR3 DNA sequence: TGCGCCAGCAGCCAAGAGGGAGTGCTAGGGACCGGGGAGCTGTTTTTT.

The chain is built from TRBV9 and TRBJ1-4; 7 positions match TRBD1. The CDR3 runs to 16 residues. Trimming removed 3 bases from V and 8 bases from J; junction bases left unmatched: 13. Germline loops: CDR1 SGDLS, CDR2 YYNGEE. CDR3 protein: CASSGRGDRVREKLFF. The CDR3 coding sequence is TGTGCCAGCAGCGGGAGGGGTGACAGGGTGAGAGAAAAACTGTTTTTT.

The rearrangement uses TRBV30 and TRBJ2-7, with TRBD2 identical over 11 bases. The trim removed 0 bases at V and 5 bases at J, leaving 9 bases unmatched. This CDR3 region has 16 residues. Germline V lookup: CDR1 GTSNPN, CDR2 SVGIG (reference sequence). The CDR3 region has the DNA TGTGCCTGGAGTGTAATTGTAGCGGGAGGGCTGCACGAGCAGTACTTC. It codes for CAWSVIVAGGLHEQYF.

This chain links TRBV7-8 with TRBJ2-7, with 11 bases identical to TRBD1. CDR1 and CDR2 from the germline V gene are SGHVS and FQNEAQ. This CDR3 contains 16 residues. Trimming took 6 bases from V and 5 from J; bases not matched to a gene: 12. The CDR3 loop is CASSRSGQGVFHEQYF. In DNA form, the CDR3 reads TGTGCCAGCAGTCGTTCGGGACAGGGGGTCTTCCACGAGCAGTACTTC.

The genes are TRBV4-3 and TRBJ2-3; the match to TRBD1 covers 8 bases. This CDR3 spans 15 amino acids. Germline CDR1 LGHNA, CDR2 YSLEER. V shed 5 bases, J shed 6 bases, and the junction held 10 bases outside the gene matches. In DNA form, the CDR3 reads TGCGCCAGCAGCGCTCGACAGGGGTTTAGGGATACGCAGTATTTT. It specifies CASSARQGFRDTQYF.

As to this clone: Other DNA sequences in the sample encode the same CDR3. The chain combines TRBV27 with TRBJ2-7, with D perhaps matching TRBD1 (5 bases). The length of the CDR3 is 13 residues. Trimming left V 6 bases short and J 0 bases short, with 9 bases between. Germline values: CDR1 MNHEY, CDR2 SMNVEV (reference sequence). The CDR3 coding sequence is TGTGCCAGCAGCCGACAGAGCTCCTACGAGCAGTACTTC. It yields the protein CASSRQSSYEQYF.

About this clone: Compared with germline, one end of the junction differs, possibly owing to a read error. The genes are TRBV18 and TRBJ1-2; maybe TRBD1 (6 bases). Germline values: CDR1 KGHSH, CDR2 LQKENI. The CDR3 covers 14 residues. The CDR3 DNA is TGTGCCAGCTCACCCGACAGGAGGAACTACGGCTACACCTTC. Its protein product is CASSPDRRNYGYTF.

The genes are TRBV5-4 and TRBJ2-1, with 12 bases lining up with TRBD2. The length of the CDR3 is 18 residues. The junction had 6 bases not matched to a gene; V was cut back by 0 bases and J by 2 bases. The germline V gene has CDR1 SGHNT and CDR2 YYREEE (reference sequence). CDR3 sequence: CASSLARLAGGPYNEQFF. CDR3 DNA: TGTGCCAGCAGCTTGGCCCGTCTAGCGGGAGGGCCCTACAATGAGCAGTTCTTC.

This chain links TRBV12-3 or TRBV12-4 with TRBJ1-5, with unresolved D. With 3 bases removed from V and 3 bases from J, the gap between germline ends came to 3 bases. The length of the CDR3 is 12 residues. The CDR3 coding sequence is TGTGCCAGCAGTTTGGCCAATCAGCCCCAGCATTTT. Protein product: CASSLANQPQHF.

The chain combines TRBV15 with TRBJ1-6; no clear D. In germline, CDR1 is LNHNV, CDR2 YYDKDF (reference sequence). The V end lost 5 bases, the J end lost 11 bases, and 16 bases lay between the germline ends. The CDR3 is 14 residues long. The CDR3 coding sequence is TGTGCCACCAGCCCACTAGGAGGGAGGGCACCCCTCCACTTT. Its protein product is CATSPLGGRAPLHF.

The chain's CDR3 is CASSTTGRLAKNIQYF. In DNA form, the CDR3 reads TGTGCCAGCAGTACCACAGGGCGACTAGCCAAAAACATTCAGTACTTC. This chain joins TRBV28 and TRBJ2-4; the D gene is possibly TRBD1 (6 bases). With 5 bases removed from V and 0 bases from J, the gap between germline ends came to 14 bases. Germline CDR1 and CDR2: MDHEN and SYDVKM. This CDR3 is built from 16 residues.

As DNA, the CDR3 is TGTGCCAGCACCGACCGATGGGAGACTAGCAGCGACAATGAGCAGTTCTTC. Its protein is CASTDRWETSSDNEQFF. The chain combines TRBV11-3 with TRBJ2-1; 7 positions match TRBD2. The CDR3 is 17 amino acids. The germline V gene encodes CDR1 SGHNT and CDR2 YENEEA. With V trimmed by 7 bases and J by 5 bases, 17 bases remained unmatched.

The V and J genes are TRBV5-6 and TRBJ1-2; possible D gene TRBD1, 5 bases. This CDR3 has 18 amino acids. V lost 1 base to trimming and J lost 1 base, with 20 bases between them. Germline CDR1 reads SGHDT; CDR2 reads YYEEEE. CDR3 coding DNA: TGTGCCAGCAGCTTGTTAGGGGAAGCCTTACCGAGTAACTATGGCTACACCTTC. It translates to CASSLLGEALPSNYGYTF.

The chain recombines TRBV6-5 with TRBJ1-1; D is unclear. The CDR3 covers 14 residues. Per the germline V gene, CDR1 is MNHEY and CDR2 is SVGAGI. V was pared by 5 bases and J by 2 bases, with 12 bases between. The CDR3 reads CASSRTAANTEAFF. CDR3 DNA sequence: TGTGCCAGCAGTAGAACAGCGGCTAACACTGAAGCTTTCTTT.

In this sample, this clone turned up a few times. The DNA for the CDR3 is TGTGCCAGCAGCCAAGCTCAGCGGAATAATTCACCCCTCCACTTT. Its translation is CASSQAQRNNSPLHF. The genes are TRBV3-1 (or the pseudogene TRBV3-2) and TRBJ1-6; no clear D. The V gene lost 1 base and the J gene lost 5 bases, with 9 bases spanning the gap. Germline loops: CDR1 LGHDT, CDR2 YNNKEL (reference sequence). The CDR3 has 15 residues.

DNA of the CDR3: TGTGCCAGCAGCTTAAGATGGGACAGGGTGAACTCACCCCTCCACTTT. This translates into CASSLRWDRVNSPLHF. The chain carries TRBV7-3 and TRBJ1-6; 9 nucleotides line up with TRBD1. The CDR3 consists of 16 residues. The germline CDR1 and CDR2 sequences are SGHTA and FQGTGA. Trimming at V came to 1 base and at J to 10 bases, leaving 8 bases not matched to a gene.